The entry that follows covers one T cell receptor (beta chain) sequence. The antigen is not known. The V gene end was trimmed by 2 bases and the J gene end by 6 bases; junction bases not matched to a gene: 8. The CDR3 sequence is 15 residues long. Germline V gene sequence: CDR1 MNHEY, CDR2 SVGAGI. This entry is derived from a study of cytomegalovirus exposure and HLA in healthy donors. Study details: The approximately 130 validation repertoires matched the roughly 630 first-cohort repertoires in platform, a later analysis reported.

Points from the study as a whole: Reports credit the classifier with highly specific, highly sensitive diagnosis of cytomegalovirus status. 164 TCR beta chains were listed as cytomegalovirus-associated. Most TCR sequences were rare, but some public TCRs occurred in many donors.

Clones were read by immunoSEQ multiplex PCR, and TCRdb kept only the in-frame ones, dropping some. The sample has approximately 150,000 clones, 87% seen once; the top ten hold roughly 1.4%. This sequence was found in a woman in her twenties or thirties in good health and CMV-seronegative. This chain links TRBV6-5 with TRBJ1-2; 8 bases are a match to TRBD1. The sample was PBMCs. This CDR3 reads CASSYGQGASDGYTF. CDR3 nucleotides: TGTGCCAGCAGTTACGGGCAGGGGGCCTCCGATGGCTACACCTTC.